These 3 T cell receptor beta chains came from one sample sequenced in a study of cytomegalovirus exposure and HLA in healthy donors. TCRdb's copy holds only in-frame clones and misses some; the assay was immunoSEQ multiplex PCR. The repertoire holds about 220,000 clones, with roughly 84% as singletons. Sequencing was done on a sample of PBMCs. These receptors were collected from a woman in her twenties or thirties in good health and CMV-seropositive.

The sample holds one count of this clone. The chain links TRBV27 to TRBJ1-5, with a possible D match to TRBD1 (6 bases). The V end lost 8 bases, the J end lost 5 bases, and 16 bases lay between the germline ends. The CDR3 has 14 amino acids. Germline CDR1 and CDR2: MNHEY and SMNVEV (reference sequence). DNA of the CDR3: TGTGCCAGCTCCCGGGGGGGCGGGTATCAGCCCCAGCATTTT. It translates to CASSRGGGYQPQHF.

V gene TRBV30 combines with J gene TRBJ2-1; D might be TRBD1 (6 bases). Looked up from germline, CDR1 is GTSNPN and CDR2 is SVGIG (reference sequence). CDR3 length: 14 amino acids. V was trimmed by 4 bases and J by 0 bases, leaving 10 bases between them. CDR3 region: CAWNRAVSYNEQFF. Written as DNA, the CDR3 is TGTGCCTGGAACAGGGCAGTCTCCTACAATGAGCAGTTCTTC.

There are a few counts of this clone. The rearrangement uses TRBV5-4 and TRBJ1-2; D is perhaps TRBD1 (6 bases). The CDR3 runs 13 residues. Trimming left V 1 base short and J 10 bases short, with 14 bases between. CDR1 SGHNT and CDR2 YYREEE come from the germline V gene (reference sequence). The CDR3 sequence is CASSLSTGKNYTF. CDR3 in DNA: TGTGCCAGCAGCTTGAGTACAGGGAAGAACTACACCTTC. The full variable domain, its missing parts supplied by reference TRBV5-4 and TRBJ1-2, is ETGVTQSPTHLIKTRGQQVTLRCSSQSGHNTVSWYQQALGQGPQFIFQYYREEENGRGNFPPRFSGLQFPNYSSELNVNALELDDSALYLCASSLSTGKNYTFGSGTRLTVV.